One and the same sample provided the 25 T cell receptor beta chains below, sequenced in a study of cytomegalovirus exposure and HLA in healthy donors. PCR primers comprised 60 Vbeta and 13 Jbeta primers. TCRdb's table, derived via immunoSEQ multiplex PCR, lists solely in-frame clones and lacks some. The table lists 150,000 to 200,000 clones, roughly 84% of them singletons. The sample consisted of PBMCs. The receptors derive from a boy younger than 18 in good health and CMV-seronegative.

Here the CDR3 reads CASSKPPSGDTQYF. In nucleotides, the CDR3 is TGTGCCAGCAGCAAACCTCCATCGGGAGATACGCAGTATTTT. This chain connects TRBV7-2 to TRBJ2-3; D not certain. The V gene's germline CDR1 is SGHTA and CDR2 FQGNSA. This CDR3 has 14 amino acids. V was shortened by 5 bases and J by 5 bases, with 14 bases between the two germline ends. The variable domain in full, with the rest retrieved from reference TRBV7-2 and TRBJ2-3, is GAGVSQSPSNKVTEKGKDVELRCDPISGHTALYWYRQSLGQGLEFLIYFQGNSAPDKSGLPSDRFSAERTGGSVSTLTIQRTQQEDSAVYLCASSKPPSGDTQYFGPGTRLTVL.

V is TRBV19 and J is TRBJ2-2, with 7 bases identical to TRBD1. Germline CDR1 reads LNHDA; CDR2 reads SQIVND (reference sequence). Trimming at V came to 10 bases and at J to 6 bases, leaving 11 bases not matched to a gene. The CDR3 runs to 14 residues. CDR3 amino acids: CATNGQDSPGELFF. The CDR3 nucleotides read TGTGCCACTAACGGACAGGATAGCCCCGGGGAGCTGTTTTTT.

V usage is TRBV4-2 and J usage is TRBJ1-2, with D unresolved. There are 13 residues in the CDR3. Germline V lookup: CDR1 LGHNA, CDR2 YNFKEQ. Trimming shortened V by 6 bases and J by 1 base, and 9 bases separated the two germline ends. The CDR3 reads CASREGGNYGYTF. Written as DNA, the CDR3 is TGTGCCAGCAGGGAGGGAGGTAACTATGGCTACACCTTC.

V usage is TRBV5-1 and J usage is TRBJ2-7; D is possibly TRBD2 (5 bases). CDR3 length: 12 amino acids. V was shortened by 4 bases and J by 7 bases, with 12 bases between the two germline ends. CDR1 is SGHRS, CDR2 YFSETQ, per germline. CDR3 nucleotide sequence: TGCGCCAGCAGCCCTTCGTCGGGAGAGCAGTACTTC. Its protein product is CASSPSSGEQYF.

This rearrangement joins TRBV28 to TRBJ1-2; D may be TRBD1 (6 bases). This CDR3 spans 13 amino acids. The germline gives CDR1 MDHEN, CDR2 SYDVKM. V was pared by 6 bases and J by 3 bases, with 11 bases between. CDR3 in DNA: TGTGCCAGCAGACGGACAGTCGACTATGGCTACACCTTC. It is translated as CASRRTVDYGYTF.

The gene calls are TRBV29-1 and TRBJ1-1; D unresolved. The germline V gene has CDR1 SQVTM and CDR2 ANQGSEA. Trimming pared 4 bases from V and 4 bases from J, leaving 16 bases between. The CDR3 extends over 14 amino acids. The CDR3, as DNA: TGCAGCGTTGCCACGCGGCTCCATGCCACTGAAGCTTTCTTT. It specifies CSVATRLHATEAFF.

This clone was counted a few times. V usage is TRBV6-5 and J usage is TRBJ2-1; D perhaps matches TRBD2 (5 bases). This CDR3 has 14 amino acids. V lost 7 bases, J lost 2 bases, and 12 bases lay in between. Germline lookup yields CDR1 MNHEY and CDR2 SVGAGI. The DNA of the CDR3 is TGTGCCAGCAAAATTAGCGTAGCCTACAATGAGCAGTTCTTC. Translation gives CASKISVAYNEQFF.

This clone was observed once. The rearrangement uses TRBV7-8 and TRBJ1-5; the D is unclear. CDR3 size: 20 residues. With 3 bases removed from V and 5 bases from J, the gap between germline ends came to 29 bases. Germline loops: CDR1 SGHVS, CDR2 FQNEAQ. CDR3 region: CASSLGRSFFGFQMHQPQHF. The CDR3 bases are TGTGCCAGCAGCTTGGGCAGATCATTTTTTGGTTTTCAGATGCATCAGCCCCAGCATTTT.

The chain uses TRBV27 and TRBJ1-3; TRBD1 agrees at 7 bases. Germline-derived CDR1 and CDR2 are MNHEY and SMNVEV (reference sequence). Trimming took 1 base from V and 4 from J; bases not matched to a gene: 4. The CDR3 is made up of 15 amino acids. CDR3 sequence: CASSLLGTEGNTIYF. The CDR3 DNA reads as TGTGCCAGCAGTTTATTAGGGACAGAAGGAAACACCATATATTTT.

This sequence joins TRBV11-2 and TRBJ1-1; TRBD1 agrees at 10 bases. Germline V CDR1 and CDR2: SGHAT, FQNNGV. The CDR3 totals 15 residues. Trimming removed 4 bases from V and 4 bases from J; junction bases left unmatched: 6. The chain's CDR3 is CASSSPGQGPTEAFF. CDR3 DNA sequence: TGTGCCAGCAGCTCGCCGGGACAGGGGCCCACTGAAGCTTTCTTT.

The chain links TRBV9 to TRBJ2-1; TRBD2 agrees at 8 bases. Germline trimming cut 4 bases from V and 9 bases from J; bases unmatched to any gene: 12. The CDR3 extends over 15 amino acids. Germline V CDR1 and CDR2: SGDLS, YYNGEE. Here the CDR3 reads CASSPPYGGEGEQFF. CDR3 sequence (DNA): TGTGCCAGCAGCCCACCGTACGGGGGGGAGGGTGAGCAGTTCTTC. Full variable domain (missing parts from reference TRBV9 and TRBJ2-1): DSGVTQTPKHLITATGQRVTLRCSPRSGDLSVYWYQQSLDQGLQFLIQYYNGEERAKGNILERFSAQQFPDLHSELNLSSLELGDSALYFCASSPPYGGEGEQFFGPGTRLTVL.

The chain links TRBV18 to TRBJ2-3; 8 bases agree with TRBD2. V dropped 3 bases and J dropped 5; count of bases not matched to a gene: 10. This CDR3 has 16 residues. Germline assignment: CDR1 KGHSH and CDR2 LQKENI. The CDR3 DNA sequence: TGTGCCAGCTCACCGGGACTAGAGGCTGCCCGAGATACGCAGTATTTT. Translated: CASSPGLEAARDTQYF.

The CDR3: CASSLSRNNEQFF. The CDR3 coding sequence is TGTGCCAGCAGCTTAAGCAGGAACAATGAGCAGTTCTTC. V usage is TRBV7-3 and J usage is TRBJ2-1; no definite D call. In germline, CDR1 is SGHTA, CDR2 FQGTGA. The CDR3 is 13 amino acids. V gave up 1 base and J gave up 5 bases, with 6 bases separating them.

The chain employs TRBV15 and TRBJ1-1, with D unresolved. In germline, CDR1 is LNHNV, CDR2 YYDKDF (reference sequence). The V and J ends lost 0 bases and 7 bases respectively, with 9 bases between them. This CDR3 spans 13 amino acids. Written as DNA, the CDR3 is TGTGCCACCAGCAGAGATCTGGGAGTTGAAGCTTTCTTT. This translates into CATSRDLGVEAFF.

The chain links TRBV19 to TRBJ2-7; 10 nucleotides agree with TRBD1. Germline V gene data show CDR1 as LNHDA and CDR2 as SQIVND (reference sequence). The V gene end was trimmed by 5 bases and the J gene end by 3 bases; junction bases not matched to a gene: 4. The CDR3 has 14 residues. CDR3 amino acids: CASSAGQGLYEQYF. DNA of the CDR3: TGTGCCAGTAGTGCGGGACAGGGGCTCTACGAGCAGTACTTC. Combining the CDR3 with reference TRBV19 and TRBJ2-7 gives the whole variable domain DGGITQSPKYLFRKEGQNVTLSCEQNLNHDAMYWYRQDPGQGLRLIYYSQIVNDFQKGDIAEGYSVSREKKESFPLTVTSAQKNPTAFYLCASSAGQGLYEQYFGPGTRLTVT.

This clone came up once. CDR3 in amino acids: CASSHDRTDYEQYF. The CDR3, as DNA: TGCGCCAGCAGCCACGATAGGACAGACTACGAGCAGTACTTC. The chain combines TRBV4-3 with TRBJ2-7; TRBD1 is a possible D gene (6 bases). Trimming removed 3 bases at V and 3 bases at J, with 12 bases between. Germline V gene lookup returns CDR1 LGHNA and CDR2 YSLEER. This CDR3 has 14 amino acids.

The chain employs TRBV11-2 and TRBJ2-5; 7 nucleotides align to TRBD2. The length of the CDR3 is 16 residues. CDR1 and CDR2 from the germline V gene are SGHAT and FQNNGV. V was pared by 2 bases and J by 7 bases, with 13 bases of the junction left unmatched. The CDR3 region is CASSLSSRRELGTQYF. DNA for the CDR3: TGTGCCAGCAGCTTATCTTCGAGGCGGGAGCTAGGGACCCAGTACTTC. The entire variable domain, with the rest obtained from reference TRBV11-2 and TRBJ2-5, is as follows: EAGVAQSPRYKIIEKRQSVAFWCNPISGHATLYWYQQILGQGPKLLIQFQNNGVVDDSQLPKDRFSAERLKGVDSTLKIQPAKLEDSAVYLCASSLSSRRELGTQYFGPGTRLLVL.

The chain joins TRBV28 to TRBJ1-5; D call uncertain. The CDR3 covers 13 residues. Trimming removed 4 bases from V and 11 bases from J, with 15 bases in between. Germline CDR1 is MDHEN and CDR2 is SYDVKM. The CDR3 region is CASSSGGTSAQHF. In DNA, the CDR3 is TGTGCCAGCAGTTCGGGAGGAACCTCGGCCCAGCATTTT.

The V and J genes are TRBV19 and TRBJ1-4; a possible D gene is TRBD1 (6 bases). With 6 bases removed from V and 12 bases from J, the gap between germline ends came to 32 bases. Germline V CDR1 and CDR2: LNHDA, SQIVND (reference sequence). This CDR3 spans 18 amino acids. The CDR3 DNA reads as TGTGCCAGTAGAGACAGGTCTCGTCTAATGGGCCAGCCCAGGGAACTGTTTTTT. This codes for CASRDRSRLMGQPRELFF.

This clone was counted once. The same CDR3 can be traced to other DNA sequences in this sample. The gene calls are TRBV7-9 and TRBJ2-3; no clear D. CDR3 length: 13 residues. Germline V lookup: CDR1 SEHNR, CDR2 FQNEAQ (reference sequence). V was pared by 5 bases and J by 6 bases, with 12 bases between. The CDR3 loop reads CASSRNPGDTQYF. CDR3 sequence (DNA): TGTGCCAGCAGCCGAAATCCCGGTGATACGCAGTATTTT. Full variable domain (remainder filled in from reference TRBV7-9 and TRBJ2-3): DTGVSQNPRHKITKRGQNVTFRCDPISEHNRLYWYRQTLGQGPEFLTYFQNEAQLEKSRLLSDRFSAERPKGSFSTLEIQRTEQGDSAMYLCASSRNPGDTQYFGPGTRLTVL.

The chain carries TRBV6-5 and TRBJ1-5; no definite D call. CDR1 is MNHEY, CDR2 SVGAGI, per germline. V shed 0 bases and J shed 4 bases, with 10 bases lying between them. CDR3 length: 15 amino acids. CDR3 sequence: CASSYSFTGNQPQHF. The CDR3 DNA follows: TGTGCCAGCAGTTACTCGTTCACCGGGAATCAGCCCCAGCATTTT.

The chain recombines TRBV11-1 with TRBJ1-4; TRBD1 aligns across 10 bases. From germline, CDR1 is SGHAT and CDR2 FQDESV (reference sequence). Trimming removed 5 bases from V and 5 bases from J; junction bases left unmatched: 5. The CDR3 is 15 residues long. In DNA form, the CDR3 reads TGTGCCAGCAGCCCACGGACAGGGGGGAATGAAAAACTGTTTTTT. It is translated as CASSPRTGGNEKLFF.

About this clone: At the DNA level, this CDR3 is encoded by other sequences in the same sample as well. The V and J genes are TRBV6-5 and TRBJ1-1; no clear D. The length of the CDR3 is 14 residues. Germline V gene sequence: CDR1 MNHEY, CDR2 SVGAGI. Trimming pared 2 bases from V and 2 bases from J, leaving 9 bases between. CDR3 in DNA: TGTGCCAGCAGTTACGGGCAGAGTAACACTGAAGCTTTCTTT. Translated: CASSYGQSNTEAFF.

The chain combines TRBV14 with TRBJ1-1, with 7 positions matching TRBD1. Trimming cost V 0 bases and J 2 bases; bases outside gene matches: 12. Germline V gene lookup returns CDR1 SGHDN and CDR2 FVKESK. This CDR3 contains 18 residues. In DNA, the CDR3 is TGTGCCAGCAGCCAAGAAGGGGGATGGACAGGACCCAACACTGAAGCTTTCTTT. It codes for CASSQEGGWTGPNTEAFF.

This chain links TRBV29-1 with TRBJ2-7, with 8 bases fitting TRBD1. Germline V gene lookup returns CDR1 SQVTM and CDR2 ANQGSEA. V was clipped by 5 bases and J by 2 bases; unmatched bases: 5. The CDR3 extends over 13 amino acids. The CDR3 nucleotides are TGCAGCGTTTCCTCAGGGGGCCCCTACGAGCAGTACTTC. Translating gives CSVSSGGPYEQYF.